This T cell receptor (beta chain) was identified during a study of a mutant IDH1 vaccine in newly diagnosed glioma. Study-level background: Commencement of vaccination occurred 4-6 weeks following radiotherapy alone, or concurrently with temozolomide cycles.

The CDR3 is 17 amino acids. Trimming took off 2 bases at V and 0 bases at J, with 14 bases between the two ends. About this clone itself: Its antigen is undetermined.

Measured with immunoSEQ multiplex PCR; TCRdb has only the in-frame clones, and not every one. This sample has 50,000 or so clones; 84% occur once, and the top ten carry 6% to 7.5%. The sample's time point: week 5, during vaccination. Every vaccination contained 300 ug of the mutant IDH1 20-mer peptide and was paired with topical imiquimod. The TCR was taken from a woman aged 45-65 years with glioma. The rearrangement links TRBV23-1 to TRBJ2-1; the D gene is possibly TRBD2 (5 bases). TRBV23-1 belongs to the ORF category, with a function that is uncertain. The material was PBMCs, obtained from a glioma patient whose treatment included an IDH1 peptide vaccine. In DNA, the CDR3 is TGCGCCAGCAGTCAAACCCGGGGTTCCCGCTCCTACAATGAGCAGTTCTTC. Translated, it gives CASSQTRGSRSYNEQFF.